This T cell receptor beta chain was documented in a study of cytomegalovirus exposure and HLA in healthy donors. As for this clone: The antigen remains undetermined.

Study-wide results and caveats: Cytomegalovirus association was assigned to about 150 TCR beta chains.

PCR involved 60 Vbeta and 13 Jbeta primers. Libraries were prepared by immunoSEQ multiplex PCR; TCRdb keeps only in-frame clonotypes and omits some of them. The sample contains 160,000 or so clones, approximately 72% of which appear only once. V was shortened by 1 base and J by 4 bases, with 10 bases between the two germline ends. The CDR3 is 14 amino acids. Germline loops: CDR1 MGHRA, CDR2 YSYEKL. The receptor was isolated from a female donor in good health and CMV-seronegative. The chain uses TRBV4-1 and TRBJ1-2; D call uncertain. Sequences were obtained from PBMCs. The CDR3 coding sequence is TGCGCCAGCAGCCAAGTTTCGGTTGGCTATGGCTACACCTTC. It specifies CASSQVSVGYGYTF.